The 32 T cell receptor beta chains listed next were all sequenced from one sample in a study of T cells in localized non-small cell lung cancer (dated by TCRdb to 2020 to 2021). The receptor library was made with the immunoSEQ multiplex PCR assay. In TCRdb, the immuneACCESS table is reduced to in-frame sequences with V and J assigned. These tables do not hold every clone; where another copy was compared, an unresolved V gene accounts for under half, and the others remain unexplained. This sample gives roughly 16,000 clones in total; 65% to 85% of them show up just once. The top ten constitute around a third of the sample. This material consisted of peripheral blood, taken before any cancer treatment. The source of these receptors is a male donor older than 55 with stage III lung adenocarcinoma.

The V and J genes are TRBV7-8 and TRBJ2-3; tentatively, D is TRBD2 (6 bases). The CDR3 length is 17 residues. The germline V gene encodes CDR1 SGHVS and CDR2 FQNEAQ. V dropped 5 bases and J dropped 4 bases, with 22 bases sitting between them. This CDR3 is CASSPQRRGGPPDTQYF. Here the CDR3 DNA reads TGTGCCAGCAGCCCCCAAAGGAGGGGTGGCCCGCCAGATACGCAGTATTTT.

The gene calls are TRBV5-1 and TRBJ1-1; a weak D match, TRBD1 (6 bases). This CDR3 is 14 amino acids long. Germline CDR1 reads SGHRS; CDR2 reads YFSETQ. The V end lost 7 bases, the J end lost 1 base, and 14 bases lay between the germline ends. This CDR3 is CASDETGTNTEAFF. The CDR3 DNA reads as TGCGCCAGCGACGAGACAGGAACGAACACTGAAGCTTTCTTT.

This clone was counted a single time. V gene TRBV5-6 combines with J gene TRBJ1-1; no clear D gene. This CDR3 has 14 amino acids. The V end was cut by 4 bases, the J end by 4 bases, with 14 bases between. Germline CDR1 SGHDT, CDR2 YYEEEE. DNA of the CDR3: TGTGCCAGCAGCCGGTTCGCGGGCGGCACTGAAGCTTTCTTT. Translating it yields CASSRFAGGTEAFF.

The rearrangement links TRBV7-9 to TRBJ1-4, with D hard to call. The V gene's germline CDR1 is SEHNR and CDR2 FQNEAQ (reference sequence). V was shortened by 1 base and J by 2 bases, with 5 bases between the two germline ends. The CDR3 is 14 amino acids. CDR3 region: CASSLDGTNEKLFF. The CDR3 region has the DNA TGTGCCAGCAGCTTAGACGGGACTAATGAAAAACTGTTTTTT. The full variable domain, rest sourced from reference TRBV7-9 and TRBJ1-4, is DTGVSQNPRHKITKRGQNVTFRCDPISEHNRLYWYRQTLGQGPEFLTYFQNEAQLEKSRLLSDRFSAERPKGSFSTLEIQRTEQGDSAMYLCASSLDGTNEKLFFGSGTQLSVL.

The chain employs TRBV19 and TRBJ2-3; a possible D gene is TRBD2 (6 bases). V gave up 7 bases and J gave up 1 base, with 12 bases separating them. The germline V gene encodes CDR1 LNHDA and CDR2 SQIVND (reference sequence). The CDR3 totals 14 residues. CDR3 coding DNA: TGTGCCAGTACTCCGGGACTCCGCACAGATACGCAGTATTTT. Protein sequence: CASTPGLRTDTQYF.

The chain carries TRBV7-9 and TRBJ1-1, with a possible D match to TRBD1 (6 bases). The CDR3 consists of 14 residues. Germline lookup yields CDR1 SEHNR and CDR2 FQNEAQ (reference sequence). Trimming stripped 3 bases from V and 7 bases from J, with 15 bases between. CDR3 sequence (DNA): TGTGCCAGCAGCTTCAACCAGGGGAATGGTGAAGCTTTCTTT. This encodes CASSFNQGNGEAFF.

The chain links TRBV27 to TRBJ2-1; D unclear. Trimming left V 6 bases short and J 0 bases short, with 9 bases between. Germline CDR1 is MNHEY and CDR2 is SMNVEV (reference sequence). There are 14 residues in the CDR3. DNA for the CDR3: TGTGCCAGCAGCAAGGAGAGCTCCTACAATGAGCAGTTCTTC. This translates into CASSKESSYNEQFF.

The chain has TRBV19 and TRBJ2-1; D might be TRBD1 (5 bases). V gave up 2 bases and J gave up 8 bases, with 7 bases separating them. Germline-derived CDR1 and CDR2 are LNHDA and SQIVND (reference sequence). The CDR3 is made up of 12 amino acids. The CDR3 spells CASSIQGHEQFF. CDR3 nucleotide sequence: TGTGCCAGTAGTATACAGGGCCATGAGCAGTTCTTC. Filled out from reference TRBV19 and TRBJ2-1, the complete variable domain reads DGGITQSPKYLFRKEGQNVTLSCEQNLNHDAMYWYRQDPGQGLRLIYYSQIVNDFQKGDIAEGYSVSREKKESFPLTVTSAQKNPTAFYLCASSIQGHEQFFGPGTRLTVL.

This chain connects TRBV4-1 to TRBJ1-1; D may be TRBD1 (5 bases). The CDR3 covers 16 residues. V lost 2 bases to trimming and J lost 2 bases, with 15 bases between them. Germline CDR1 MGHRA, CDR2 YSYEKL. The CDR3 sequence is CASSQMQAGLNTEAFF. The CDR3 coding sequence is TGCGCCAGCAGCCAAATGCAGGCAGGGCTTAACACTGAAGCTTTCTTT.

V is TRBV30 and J is TRBJ2-3; D call uncertain. Germline CDR1 reads GTSNPN; CDR2 reads SVGIG (reference sequence). Trimming took 2 bases from V and 0 from J, leaving 12 bases between them. The CDR3 covers 15 residues. The CDR3 is CAWSQLLTSTDTQYF. The CDR3, as DNA: TGTGCCTGGAGTCAATTACTTACTAGCACAGATACGCAGTATTTT.

This clone was picked up a small number of times. The gene calls are TRBV19 and TRBJ1-6; 10 bases match TRBD1. V trimming: 6 bases; J trimming: 5 bases; junction bases outside the gene matches: 4. Germline V CDR1 and CDR2: LNHDA, SQIVND (reference sequence). The CDR3 sequence is 15 residues long. CDR3 in amino acids: CASSATGGNNSPLHF. DNA of the CDR3: TGTGCCAGTAGCGCGACAGGGGGCAATAATTCACCCCTCCACTTT.

The chain recombines TRBV5-1 with TRBJ2-7; 7 bases map to TRBD1. Germline-derived CDR1 and CDR2 are SGHRS and YFSETQ. With V trimmed by 5 bases and J by 1 base, 3 bases remained unmatched. This CDR3 contains 13 residues. This chain's CDR3 is CASRETGSYEQYF. CDR3 nucleotide sequence: TGCGCCAGCAGGGAGACAGGGTCCTACGAGCAGTACTTC.

The chain couples TRBV7-9 to TRBJ1-1; no clear D. The CDR3 is 13 residues long. Trimming shortened V by 8 bases and J by 0 bases, and 10 bases separated the two germline ends. CDR1 SEHNR and CDR2 FQNEAQ come from the germline V gene (reference sequence). The CDR3 DNA is TGTGCCAGCGCCGAAATCATGAACACTGAAGCTTTCTTT. Translating it yields CASAEIMNTEAFF. Combining the CDR3 with reference TRBV7-9 and TRBJ1-1 gives the whole variable domain DTGVSQNPRHKITKRGQNVTFRCDPISEHNRLYWYRQTLGQGPEFLTYFQNEAQLEKSRLLSDRFSAERPKGSFSTLEIQRTEQGDSAMYLCASAEIMNTEAFFGQGTRLTVV.

This rearrangement joins TRBV15 to TRBJ2-3; tentative D call: TRBD2 (5 bases). Germline values: CDR1 LNHNV, CDR2 YYDKDF (reference sequence). V lost 1 base, J lost 0 bases, and 14 bases lay in between. CDR3 size: 17 residues. CDR3 in amino acids: CATSRVRGTTSTDTQYF. In nucleotides, the CDR3 is TGTGCCACCAGCAGAGTTCGGGGTACAACTAGCACAGATACGCAGTATTTT. The full variable domain, with the rest looked up from reference TRBV15 and TRBJ2-3, is DAMVIQNPRYQVTQFGKPVTLSCSQTLNHNVMYWYQQKSSQAPKLLFHYYDKDFNNEADTPDNFQSRRPNTSFCFLDIRSPGLGDTAMYLCATSRVRGTTSTDTQYFGPGTRLTVL.

V gene TRBV10-3 combines with J gene TRBJ1-1; D may be TRBD1 (5 bases). Trimming took 6 bases from V and 4 from J, leaving 15 bases between them. Germline V lookup: CDR1 ENHRY, CDR2 SYGVKD. The CDR3 covers 14 residues. CDR3 in DNA: TGTGCCATCAGCTCGGGGGGGATGGGCACTGAAGCTTTCTTT. As protein: CAISSGGMGTEAFF.

This chain uses TRBV27 with TRBJ1-1, with 8 bases lining up with TRBD1. The ends lost 6 bases at V and 11 bases at J; junction bases unmatched: 14. The CDR3 is made up of 14 amino acids. Germline values: CDR1 MNHEY, CDR2 SMNVEV (reference sequence). The CDR3 spells CASRTGTGGFRAFF. The CDR3 bases are TGTGCCAGCAGAACCGGGACAGGAGGCTTTAGGGCTTTCTTT.

The V gene is TRBV4-2, the J gene TRBJ2-3; weak D call: TRBD2 (5 bases). Between the trimmed V and J ends, which lost 0 bases and 8 bases, there was a span of 9 bases. This CDR3 has 13 residues. Germline CDR1 and CDR2: LGHNA and YNFKEQ. In nucleotides, the CDR3 is TGTGCCAGCAGCCAAGATCGGGCGGGTACGCAGTATTTT. Protein product: CASSQDRAGTQYF.

This sequence joins TRBV19 and TRBJ2-7, with 9 bases aligning to TRBD1. Germline CDR1 LNHDA, CDR2 SQIVND (reference sequence). Trimming took 4 bases from V and 5 from J; bases not matched to a gene: 6. The CDR3 totals 14 residues. The CDR3 loop is CASSTGTGMHEQYF. The CDR3 DNA is TGTGCCAGTAGTACCGGGACAGGGATGCACGAGCAGTACTTC.

Details on this clone: Relative to the germline gene, one junction end is altered; a read error may explain this. V is TRBV7-7 and J is TRBJ2-5; no clear D. This CDR3 comprises 13 residues. From germline, CDR1 is SSHAT and CDR2 FNYEAQ (reference sequence). The CDR3 DNA reads as TGTGCTAGCAGACAATCAACCCAAGGGACCCAGTACTTC. Translation gives CASRQSTQGTQYF.

V and J are TRBV7-3 and TRBJ2-5; 8 bases align to TRBD2. This CDR3 contains 16 residues. From germline, CDR1 is SGHTA and CDR2 FQGTGA. V trimming: 2 bases; J trimming: 4 bases; junction bases outside the gene matches: 9. Here the CDR3 reads CASSLGSGGRGETQYF. CDR3 bases: TGTGCCAGCAGCTTAGGTTCGGGGGGGCGAGGAGAGACCCAGTACTTC. The complete variable domain, with remaining parts taken from reference TRBV7-3 and TRBJ2-5, reads GAGVSQTPSNKVTEKGKYVELRCDPISGHTALYWYRQSLGQGPEFLIYFQGTGAADDSGLPNDRFFAVRPEGSVSTLKIQRTERGDSAVYLCASSLGSGGRGETQYFGPGTRLLVL.

The table lists this clone with a count of one. This chain links TRBV27 with TRBJ2-2, with D possibly matching TRBD2 (6 bases). V was clipped by 3 bases and J by 1 base, with 9 bases between them. Per germline, CDR1 MNHEY and CDR2 SMNVEV (reference sequence). The CDR3 spans 15 residues. CDR3: CASSFWGLNTGELFF. The DNA for the CDR3 is TGTGCCAGCAGTTTCTGGGGACTGAACACCGGGGAGCTGTTTTTT.

This rearrangement joins TRBV28 to TRBJ1-1; a weak D match, TRBD1 (6 bases). Per the germline V gene, CDR1 is MDHEN and CDR2 is SYDVKM. Trimming stripped 3 bases from V and 3 bases from J, with 14 bases between. CDR3 length: 15 amino acids. The CDR3 nucleotides read TGTGCCAGCAGTTTGGGGGCTTTGGTGGACACTGAAGCTTTCTTT. Its translation is CASSLGALVDTEAFF. The complete variable domain, with remaining parts taken from reference TRBV28 and TRBJ1-1, reads DVKVTQSSRYLVKRTGEKVFLECVQDMDHENMFWYRQDPGLGLRLIYFSYDVKMKEKGDIPEGYSVSREKKERFSLILESASTNQTSMYLCASSLGALVDTEAFFGQGTRLTVV.

The rearrangement uses TRBV12-5 and TRBJ1-2; D unclear. Germline CDR1 and CDR2: LGHNT and FRNRAP. V lost 6 bases and J 3 bases, leaving 14 bases between the germline ends. The CDR3 has 14 amino acids. The CDR3 DNA follows: TGTGCTAGTGGAATGTCACCACGGGACTATGGCTACACCTTC. Amino acid sequence: CASGMSPRDYGYTF.

This clone was recorded once. This rearrangement joins TRBV18 to TRBJ2-1, with no clear D. Germline V gives CDR1 KGHSH, CDR2 LQKENI. Trimming removed 2 bases from V and 9 bases from J, with 5 bases in between. The CDR3 runs 11 residues. In DNA form, the CDR3 reads TGTGCCAGCTCACCAAGAGTTGAGCAGTTCTTC. Translation: CASSPRVEQFF.

The J gene is TRBJ2-7, the V gene TRBV6-6; D may be TRBD1 (5 bases). The V and J ends lost 5 bases and 0 bases respectively, with 17 bases between them. CDR3 length: 16 residues. Germline lookup yields CDR1 MNHNY and CDR2 SVGAGI (reference sequence). The CDR3 is CASSRGSLLVSYEQYF. The CDR3 coding sequence is TGTGCCAGCAGTAGGGGCTCCCTTCTCGTCTCCTACGAGCAGTACTTC.

The chain is built from TRBV6-6 and TRBJ1-6; the D gene is possibly TRBD1 (6 bases). Trimming removed 6 bases from V and 5 bases from J, with 14 bases in between. Germline CDR1 MNHNY, CDR2 SVGAGI (reference sequence). CDR3 length: 15 residues. The CDR3 is CASSWDTEDNSPLHF. DNA for the CDR3: TGTGCCAGCAGCTGGGACACCGAGGATAATTCACCCCTCCACTTT.

The V and J genes are TRBV19 and TRBJ1-5; no reliable D call. Germline CDR1 reads LNHDA; CDR2 reads SQIVND (reference sequence). The ends were cut back, 1 base at V and 3 bases at J, with 13 bases in the middle. CDR3 length equals 16 residues. CDR3: CASSIAVGGHNQPQHF. The CDR3, as DNA: TGTGCCAGTAGTATAGCGGTGGGCGGCCACAATCAGCCCCAGCATTTT.

This chain links TRBV18 with TRBJ1-1; no clear D. Germline V gene sequence: CDR1 KGHSH, CDR2 LQKENI. This CDR3 region has 14 residues. V lost 1 base to trimming and J lost 0 bases, with 6 bases between them. CDR3 sequence: CASSPLGLNTEAFF. As DNA, the CDR3 is TGTGCCAGCTCACCACTGGGCCTGAACACTGAAGCTTTCTTT.

This chain joins TRBV27 and TRBJ1-1; possible D gene TRBD1, 5 bases. Trimming took off 0 bases at V and 0 bases at J, with 8 bases between the two ends. The CDR3 has 15 residues. Germline CDR1 is MNHEY and CDR2 is SMNVEV (reference sequence). The CDR3 reads CASSLSGTLNTEAFF. For the CDR3, the DNA is TGTGCCAGCAGTTTATCAGGGACCCTGAACACTGAAGCTTTCTTT.

This clone was counted between two and nine times. This rearrangement joins TRBV5-6 to TRBJ2-1; TRBD1 is a possible D gene (5 bases). V was clipped by 4 bases and J by 3 bases, with 23 bases between them. CDR1 is SGHDT and CDR2 is YYEEEE in the germline V gene. This CDR3 comprises 18 residues. The CDR3 spells CASSPTKTGQVNYNEQFF. The DNA of the CDR3 is TGTGCCAGCAGCCCGACCAAAACAGGTCAAGTTAACTACAATGAGCAGTTCTTC.

This clone was seen only a few times. This sequence joins TRBV5-4 and TRBJ1-6; D is unclear. The V and J ends lost 2 bases and 8 bases respectively, with 11 bases between them. The CDR3 has 14 residues. Germline lookup yields CDR1 SGHNT and CDR2 YYREEE (reference sequence). The CDR3: CASSLGLSDSPLHF. DNA of the CDR3: TGTGCCAGCAGCTTAGGATTATCTGATTCACCCCTCCACTTT.

There are a few counts of this clone. The CDR3 spells CASSQEAGGGRDTQYF. For the CDR3, the DNA is TGTGCCAGCAGCCAGGAAGCGGGGGGGGGCCGAGATACGCAGTATTTT. J is TRBJ2-3 and V is TRBV4-2; TRBD2 agrees at 10 bases. Germline lookup yields CDR1 LGHNA and CDR2 YNFKEQ. V gave up 3 bases and J gave up 5 bases; unmatched junction bases: 8. CDR3 length: 16 residues.